The clone carrying this T cell receptor beta chain was counted a single time. Its antigen is not known. Blood RNA was derived from unsorted whole blood, and germline DNA was extracted too. The V end lost 4 bases, the J end lost 2 bases, and 9 bases lay between the germline ends. Germline lookup yields CDR1 SGDLS and CDR2 YYNGEE. CDR3 length equals 13 residues. A constant-region primer primed TCR beta cDNA synthesis from around 500 ng of total RNA. Researchers made the TCR beta libraries by running three nested multiplex PCR rounds with slightly modified ARM-PCR. Primers for the first two PCR rounds were TRBV1-TRBV30 forward primers and a C-beta reverse primer (about 11 cycles per round). In TCRdb, the multiplex PCR reads were re-called with MiXCR into one record per CDR3 protein. The table has some 320,000 distinct CDR3 sequences, more than 55% seen once. The source of the sample is a study of tumor-infiltrating lymphocytes in primary liver carcinoma.

Study observations and caveats: Relative to blood, tumors carried a significantly larger fraction of the repertoire in their top 250 clones (p = 0.039).

Sequenced sample: peripheral blood. The rearrangement uses TRBV9 and TRBJ1-1; D not certain. The receptor comes from a man aged 40-49 years with primary liver carcinoma and hepatitis B virus infection. The CDR3 is CASSQPGNTEAFF. CDR3 in DNA: TGTGCCAGCAGCCAGCCGGGCAACACTGAAGCTTTCTTT.